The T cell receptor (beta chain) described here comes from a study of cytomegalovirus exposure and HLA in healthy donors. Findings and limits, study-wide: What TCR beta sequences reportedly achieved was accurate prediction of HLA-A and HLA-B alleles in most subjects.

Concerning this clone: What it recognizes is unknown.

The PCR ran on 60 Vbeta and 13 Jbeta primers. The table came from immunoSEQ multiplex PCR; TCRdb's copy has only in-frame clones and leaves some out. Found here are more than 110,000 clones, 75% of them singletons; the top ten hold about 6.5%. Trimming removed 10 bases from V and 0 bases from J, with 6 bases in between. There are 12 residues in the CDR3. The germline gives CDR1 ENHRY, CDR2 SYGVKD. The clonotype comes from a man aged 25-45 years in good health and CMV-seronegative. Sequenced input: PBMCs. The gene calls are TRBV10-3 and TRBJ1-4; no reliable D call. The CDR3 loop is CATSPTNEKLFF. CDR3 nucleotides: TGTGCCACCTCTCCAACTAATGAAAAACTGTTTTTT.